This TCR beta chain was obtained from a study of naive and memory T cell subsets. Both TRBC1 and TRBC2 were covered by a beta constant-region primer of two equimolar oligonucleotides. A single record per CDR3 protein comes from TCRdb applying MiXCR to the UMI-ligation and nested PCR reads. Of 130,000 to 150,000 distinct CDR3 sequences listed, approximately 15% were seen once; the top ten hold about 0.15%. In this sample, this clonotype turned up a few times. The sequencing sample was made of naive CD4+ T cells from blood. The TCR sequence derives from a human donor in good health.

CDR3 coding DNA: TGTGCCTGGAGTCCCCCGGGACTAGCGGGAGTCATAAATGAGCAGTTCTTC. It encodes CAWSPPGLAGVINEQFF. V usage is TRBV30 and J usage is TRBJ2-1, with 14 nucleotides matching TRBD2. After removal of 2 bases from V and 7 bases from J, the junction contained 10 bases not matched to a gene. The CDR3 is made up of 17 amino acids. Germline CDR1 is GTSNPN and CDR2 is SVGIG (reference sequence).